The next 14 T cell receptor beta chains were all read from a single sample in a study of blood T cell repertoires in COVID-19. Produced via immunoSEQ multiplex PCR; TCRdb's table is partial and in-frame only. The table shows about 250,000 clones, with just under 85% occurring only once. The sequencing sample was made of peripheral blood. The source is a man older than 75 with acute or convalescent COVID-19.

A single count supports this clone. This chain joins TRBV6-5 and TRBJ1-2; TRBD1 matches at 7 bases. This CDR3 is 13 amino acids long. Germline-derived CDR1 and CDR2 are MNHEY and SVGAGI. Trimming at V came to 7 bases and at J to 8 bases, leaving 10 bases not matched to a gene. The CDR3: CASILQGTDGYTF. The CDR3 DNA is TGTGCCAGCATCCTACAGGGGACAGACGGCTACACCTTC.

The CDR3 DNA is TGTGCCAGCAGTCTTACAGGGTACTCTGGGGCCAACGTCCTGACTTTC. Encoded protein: CASSLTGYSGANVLTF. The genes are TRBV28 and TRBJ2-6, with D maybe TRBD1 (6 bases). The CDR3 runs to 16 residues. Germline CDR1 and CDR2: MDHEN and SYDVKM. Trimming left V 5 bases short and J 0 bases short, with 11 bases between.

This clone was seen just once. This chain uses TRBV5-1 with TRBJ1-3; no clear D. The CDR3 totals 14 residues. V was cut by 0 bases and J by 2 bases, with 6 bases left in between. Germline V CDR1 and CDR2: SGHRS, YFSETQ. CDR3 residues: CASSLGGTGNTIYF. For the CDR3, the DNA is TGCGCCAGCAGCTTGGGAGGGACTGGAAACACCATATATTTT.

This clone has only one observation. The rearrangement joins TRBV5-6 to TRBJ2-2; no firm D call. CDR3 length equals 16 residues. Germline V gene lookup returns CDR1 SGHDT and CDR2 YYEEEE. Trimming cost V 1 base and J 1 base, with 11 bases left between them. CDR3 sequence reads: CASSLLRSRNTGELFF. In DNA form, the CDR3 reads TGTGCCAGCAGCTTGTTGAGGTCCAGGAACACCGGGGAGCTGTTTTTT.

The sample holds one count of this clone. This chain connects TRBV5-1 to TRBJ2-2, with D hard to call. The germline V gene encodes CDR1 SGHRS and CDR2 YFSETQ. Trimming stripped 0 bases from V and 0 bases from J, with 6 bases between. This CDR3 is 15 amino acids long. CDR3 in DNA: TGCGCCAGCAGCTTGGGAGCTACGAACACCGGGGAGCTGTTTTTT. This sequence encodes CASSLGATNTGELFF.

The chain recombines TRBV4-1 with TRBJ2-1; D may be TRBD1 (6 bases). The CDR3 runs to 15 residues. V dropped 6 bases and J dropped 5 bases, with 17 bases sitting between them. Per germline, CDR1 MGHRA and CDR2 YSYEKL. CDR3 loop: CASRDLGGNNNEQFF. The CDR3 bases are TGCGCCAGCAGGGACCTAGGGGGAAACAACAATGAGCAGTTCTTC.

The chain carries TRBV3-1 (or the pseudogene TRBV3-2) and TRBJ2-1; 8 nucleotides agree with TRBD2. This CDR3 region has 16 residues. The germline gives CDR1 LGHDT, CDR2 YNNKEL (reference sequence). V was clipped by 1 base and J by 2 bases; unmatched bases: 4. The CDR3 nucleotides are TGTGCCAGCAGCCAAGTGGGGACTAGGACCTACAATGAGCAGTTCTTC. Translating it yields CASSQVGTRTYNEQFF.

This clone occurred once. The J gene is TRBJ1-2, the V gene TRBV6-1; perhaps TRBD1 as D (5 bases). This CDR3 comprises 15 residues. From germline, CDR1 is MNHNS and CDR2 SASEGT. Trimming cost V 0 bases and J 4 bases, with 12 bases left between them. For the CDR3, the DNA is TGTGCCAGCAGTGAAGCGCACAGGAACGCCTATGGCTACACCTTC. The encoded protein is CASSEAHRNAYGYTF.

DNA of the CDR3: TGTGCCAGCAGCCCCACCTACAATCAGCCCCAGCATTTT. Protein sequence: CASSPTYNQPQHF. The rearrangement joins TRBV7-9 to TRBJ1-5; D not certain. Germline values: CDR1 SEHNR, CDR2 FQNEAQ (reference sequence). CDR3 length: 13 amino acids. V lost 5 bases to trimming and J lost 3 bases, with 8 bases between them.

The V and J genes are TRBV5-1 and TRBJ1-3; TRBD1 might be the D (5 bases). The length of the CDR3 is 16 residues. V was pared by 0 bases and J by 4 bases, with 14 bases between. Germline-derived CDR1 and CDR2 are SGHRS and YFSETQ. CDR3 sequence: CASSLVAAGPGNTIYF. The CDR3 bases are TGCGCCAGCAGCTTGGTAGCGGCGGGACCCGGAAACACCATATATTTT.

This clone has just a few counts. The CDR3 nucleotides are TGTGCCAGCACCCCCGGGACAGGGGGATTTGGGGAGCAGTACTTC. Translation gives CASTPGTGGFGEQYF. This rearrangement joins TRBV6-5 to TRBJ2-7, with 11 nucleotides matching TRBD1. J gave up 7 bases and V 7 bases, and 12 bases lay outside the gene matches. CDR3 length: 15 amino acids. Germline-derived CDR1 and CDR2 are MNHEY and SVGAGI.

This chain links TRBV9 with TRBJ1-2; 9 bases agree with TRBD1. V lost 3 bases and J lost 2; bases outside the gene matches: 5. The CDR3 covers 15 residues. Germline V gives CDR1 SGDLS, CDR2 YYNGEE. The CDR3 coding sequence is TGTGCCAGCAGCGAGACAGGGGGGTCCAACTATGGCTACACCTTC. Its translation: CASSETGGSNYGYTF.

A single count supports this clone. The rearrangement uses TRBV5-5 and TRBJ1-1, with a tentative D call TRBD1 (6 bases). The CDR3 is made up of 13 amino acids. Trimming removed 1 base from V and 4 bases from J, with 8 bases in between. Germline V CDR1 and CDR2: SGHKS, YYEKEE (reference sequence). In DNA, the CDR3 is TGTGCCAGCAGCTTGAGGGGGTCCACTGAAGCTTTCTTT. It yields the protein CASSLRGSTEAFF.

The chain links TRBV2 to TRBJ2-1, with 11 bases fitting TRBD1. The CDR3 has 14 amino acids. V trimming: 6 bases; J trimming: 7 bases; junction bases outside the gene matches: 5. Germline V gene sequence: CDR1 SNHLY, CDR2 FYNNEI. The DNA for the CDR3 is TGTGCCAGCAGCAAGGACAGGGGGCCAAATGAGCAGTTCTTC. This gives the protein CASSKDRGPNEQFF.